The following is a T cell receptor (beta chain) sequence with its context. The count of this clone is one. Its antigen target is currently unknown. One base away there is no much larger clone; base qualities are not given. The sample is drawn from a study of cytomegalovirus exposure and HLA in healthy donors (TCRdb year 2017). The study in broad terms: An earlier analysis of approximately 590 of the donors reported about 250 Gb of sequence data and some 120 million unique TCR beta sequences from about 179 million T cells. Around 330 gigabases of sequencing data and around 80 million unique TCR sequences made up an early release that covered approximately 700 HLA-typed donors. Among the roughly 380 genotyped donors, 81% belonged to the genetic ancestry cluster associated with self-reported Caucasian donors. The study aimed to test whether cataloging public T cell receptors could reveal signatures of past pathogen exposure. The T cell repertoires of 666 subjects were profiled by immunosequencing and related to cytomegalovirus serostatus. A separate validation cohort of roughly 120 different subjects was used in addition to the roughly 720-subject first cohort. The study combined high-throughput TCR immunosequencing, statistical association of individual TCRs with disease status, and machine learning to predict cytomegalovirus infection status. A later analysis re-examined previously published TCR beta repertoires from 610 or so donors and added high-resolution HLA genotyping to investigate patterns of TCR occurrence. The later analysis used no new phenotypic data to find candidate immune exposures, relying instead on TCR beta sequences and their occurrence across donors. An earlier analysis of more than 450 of the donors used high-throughput TCR beta sequencing to judge whether each TCR beta V gene segment behaved as functional or pseudogenic. Alongside the repertoire data, information on donor age, sex, ethnicity and CMV serostatus was compiled. A later genetic analysis took genome-wide SNP genotypes for about 55% of the 666 donors and used that subset as a discovery cohort. Every discovery cohort repertoire had been produced on one sequencing platform. Both class I and class II loci were covered by HLA typing, at four-digit resolution. Typing coverage varied by locus: roughly 629-630 donors for A, B, C, DRB1 and DQB1; roughly 560 for DQA1; about 600 for DPA1; approximately 470 for DPB1. Because of strong linkage in the cohort, five DR-DQ haplotypes were treated as single units for association and clustering. Among some 400 genotyped donors of the cohort, an average of approximately 220,000 unique TCR beta nucleotide sequences was sequenced per donor, of which approximately 18% were non-productive. General findings and caveats noted by the study authors: Compared with the roughly 600-donor mean, donors in an Asian-associated ancestry cluster had fewer N-insertions in productive TCRs, according to a later genetic analysis. Because the 87-base-pair reads could not distinguish some IMGT-functional V segments, including TRBV6-2 and TRBV6-3, those segments were excluded. In an earlier analysis of some 640 of the donors, most TCR beta V segments were observed in productive rearrangements about 87% or about 30% of the time, broadly matching IMGT annotations. Compared with equally common non-associated chains, HLA-associated TCR beta chains in a later analysis were more clonally expanded and had lower generation probabilities. In vitro tests confirmed that a few of the cytomegalovirus-associated TCR beta chains recognize cytomegalovirus antigens. A further reported finding was that TCR beta sequences accurately predicted the HLA-A and HLA-B alleles for most subjects in the first cohort. A cluster of highly shared sequence variants was judged likely to be a technical artifact of the sequencing pipeline. At a false discovery rate of 0.05, a later analysis linked under 20,000 TCR beta sequences to specific HLA alleles. In this cohort, only TCR beta chains were sequenced, and detectable features were limited by the absence of alpha or paired-chain data. The study listed 150 to 200 TCR beta chains as associated with cytomegalovirus. A later genetic analysis associated a missense DCLRE1C variant with V-gene and J-gene trimming of TCR beta chains, and an independent cohort replicated the association. Several of the top co-occurrence clusters appeared to be linked to parvovirus B19, influenza, CMV and Epstein-Barr virus, according to a later analysis. The only immune exposure information available for the cohort was CMV serostatus. According to a later analysis, most CMV-associated TCR beta chains appeared to be HLA-restricted, and the HLA associations seemed to be driven largely by CMV exposure. The classifier was reported to diagnose cytomegalovirus status with high specificity and sensitivity in both the original cohort and the validation cohort. Correlated functional status among segregating V segments might be attributable to linkage disequilibrium, but an unknown experimental factor could not be ruled out. Most TCR sequences were observed very rarely across donors, whereas some public TCRs were present in many individuals. The presence/absence analyses assumed that sequencing depth was roughly uniform across donors, and that assumption may not be true. Because counts were too low, roughly 17 rarely observed V segments, including chromosome 9 orphons, were left out of the earlier analysis of about 620 of the donors. A later analysis found that TCR association rates varied across HLA loci, with DRB1 alleles showing the most associated TCRs and HLA-C alleles the fewest. Because some donors lacked HLA typing at each locus, the association tests relied only on the typed subset. The authors suggested that the approach could potentially be generalized to other disease states and immunological phenotypes. Strong co-occurrence of HLA alleles, especially DR and DQ, made assigning TCR associations to individual alleles difficult.

The cohort comprised some 680 healthy bone marrow donors. At the time of sampling, all cohort members were nominally healthy, though unrecorded immune exposures were likely present. The donor was CMV seropositive and was included in the group of 270 or so seropositive cohort members. Every donor gave a peripheral blood sample, and the peripheral blood mononuclear cells from that sample were used for TCR beta sequencing. Genomic DNA was extracted from the blood cell samples with the Qiagen DNeasy Blood Extraction Kit. Library preparation was by the immunoSEQ multiplex PCR assay. A mixture of 60 forward primers for TCR Vbeta segments and 13 reverse primers for TCR Jbeta segments was used in the multiplex PCR. The CDR3 region of rearranged TCR beta genes was amplified from genomic DNA with a multiplex PCR assay. The amplified TCR beta libraries were sequenced on the Illumina HiSeq System as 87-base-pair reads. From the authors' description of their analysis: A later analysis counted tens of millions of unique TCR beta chains across the 640 or so repertoires, and around 9.9 million of these chains were shared by at least two donors. Raw reads were error-corrected and collapsed into unique sequences with a nearest-neighbor algorithm that merged closely related sequences to remove PCR and sequencing errors. To assign V, D and J gene segments, CDR3 sequences were aligned to IMGT reference sequences. For a sequence to be retained, a match of at least six nucleotides to both a V gene segment and a J gene segment was required. Rearrangements were classified as productive when the CDR3 lacked stop codons and remained in frame with V and J, and all other rearrangements were classified as non-productive. Following IMGT convention, CDR3 was defined as the stretch from the second conserved V-encoded cysteine up to the conserved J-encoded phenylalanine. The earlier analysis of 500 to 600 of the donors excluded sequences that lacked an unambiguous match to a single V gene segment. An earlier analysis of 500 to 700 of the donors classified V segments as functional when productive rearrangements were above 56.7% and as segregating when the standard deviation between donors was above 5%. A statistical classification framework was built to diagnose cytomegalovirus status from the catalog of TCR beta chain sequences. A later analysis assigned V and J genes by comparing TCR nucleotide sequences with IMGT/GENE-DB human TR gene sequences. Using the TCRdist pipeline, a later analysis assigned CDR3 sequences along with most-parsimonious VDJ recombination scenarios. In a later analysis, each TCR beta chain was defined by its CDR3 amino acid sequence together with its V-gene family, and reads lacking a unique V-gene family were excluded. To address suspected cross-contamination and a sequencing artifact, a later analysis removed approximately 590 highly shared, low-generation-probability nucleotide sequences. For each public chain, a later analysis derived a clonal expansion index from normalized ranks of inferred template counts within each repertoire. In a later analysis, generation probabilities were computed using a VDJ recombination model fitted to out-of-frame rearrangements, and the results were checked against IGoR. A later analysis scored TCR-TCR, TCR-HLA and TCR-CMV co-occurrence with hypergeometric tests, applying a repertoire-size bias correction to TCR pairs. In a later analysis, false discovery rates were estimated by permuting HLA or CMV assignments 20 times. In a later analysis, co-occurring TCRs were grouped with DBSCAN, and TCRdist sequence similarity was added when clustering was performed within HLA-allele-positive subsets. Repertoires with fewer than 30,000 or more than 120,000 public chains, plus five repertoires with anomalous nucleotide sharing, were excluded from co-occurrence clustering. TCRdb re-hosts the immuneACCESS table, in-frame sequences only. Its copies lack some clones; in the studies checked, an unresolved V gene accounts for under half of them, and the cause for the rest is not known. That table supplies the V and J calls and clone size; D and trimming were determined from the DNA. A total of about 150,000 clones appear in this sample, 79% of them only once. Around 6.6% of the sample is in the top ten clones.

The CDR3 covers 13 residues, taking in both the cysteine and the phenylalanine. Of all the DNA, just the CDR3 is kept, 39 bases in frame from base 1. V trim: 0 bases; J trim: 5 bases; unmatched bases: 3. Looking up the germline V gene (reference sequence) yields CDR1 GTSNPN and CDR2 SVGIG. This receptor was identified in a man between 50 and 59 years old in good health and CMV-seropositive. The V and J genes are TRBV30 and TRBJ2-5; the central 7 bases match TRBD2. The sequencing input was PBMCs. The DNA reads as follows: TGTGCCTGGAGTGTCGGGGGGACGGAGACCCAGTACTTC. This encodes CAWSVGGTETQYF. Supplemented by the reference TRBV30 and TRBJ2-5 proteins around the CDR3, the complete variable domain is SQTIHQWPATLVQPVGSPLSLECTVEGTSNPNLYWYRQAAGRGLQLLFYSVGIGQISSEVPQNLSASRPQDRQFILSSKKLLLSDSGFYLCAWSVGGTETQYFGPGTRLLVL.